This T cell receptor beta chain was documented in a study of cytomegalovirus exposure and HLA in healthy donors. For the study at large: Earlier sequencing of about 179 million T cells yielded 90 million to 140 million unique TCR beta sequences. Study results and limitations: CMV serostatus was the only immune exposure information that was available. The classifier reportedly diagnosed cytomegalovirus status with high specificity and sensitivity.

A note on this clone: Its specificity is not known.

This PCR relied on a set of 60 Vbeta primers and 13 Jbeta primers. Original handling: Approximately 11 million of the 80 million or so unique TCR beta chains counted in a later analysis were shared. Sequencing used immunoSEQ multiplex PCR; TCRdb keeps in-frame clones, though not all of them. V and J calls and clone size are as listed in that table; D and trimming were resolved from the DNA. The table includes 65,000 to 90,000 clones, 65% to 80% detected once. Trimming removed 5 bases from V and 9 bases from J; junction bases left unmatched: 20. The germline V gene encodes CDR1 MNHEY and CDR2 SMNVEV (reference sequence). This CDR3 is built from 19 residues.

This sequence was found in a man aged 30 to 45 in good health and CMV-seronegative. The sample was PBMCs. The genes are TRBV27 and TRBJ2-1, with 12 positions matching TRBD2. CDR3 residues: CASSESPLAGGTKFGEQFF. CDR3 bases: TGTGCCAGCAGTGAATCCCCACTAGCGGGAGGAACTAAATTCGGTGAGCAGTTCTTC.